A selection of T cell receptor beta chains follows, all from one sample in a study of blood T cell repertoires in COVID-19. The method was immunoSEQ multiplex PCR; TCRdb's version includes in-frame clones alone and lacks a portion of them. The profile covers tens of thousands of clones, with about 91% appearing a single time and around 14% taken by the ten largest. Source material: peripheral blood. Receptor source: a human donor with active COVID-19. The donor label of this sample is uncertain. Each CDR3 is given with its conserved first and last residue. A D gene is named only where the DNA matches it firmly. Clone size is stated in some rows and not others, as once, few, many or a class when expanded.

D gene,clone size,V gene,J gene,CDR3 protein,CDR3 DNA
TRBD1,NA,TRBV5-1,TRBJ2-5,CASSLTGTEYQETQYF,TGCGCCAGCAGCCTCACCGGGACAGAGTACCAAGAGACCCAGTACTTC
TRBD1,few,TRBV19,TRBJ2-7,CASSIGPRGLSYEQYF,TGTGCCAGTAGTATAGGCCCTAGGGGGCTGTCCTACGAGCAGTACTTC
TRBD2,once,TRBV7-2,TRBJ2-1,CASSSIRTSGRGNEQFF,TGTGCCAGCAGCTCGATACGGACTAGCGGGAGGGGGAATGAGCAGTTCTTC
NA,NA,TRBV28,TRBJ2-1,CASSLIPNEQFF,TGTGCCAGCAGTTTAATCCCGAATGAGCAGTTCTTC
TRBD1,NA,TRBV18,TRBJ2-2,CASSPGQGATGELFF,TGTGCCAGCTCACCGGGACAGGGGGCAACGGGGGAGCTGTTTTTT
NA,NA,TRBV6-6,TRBJ1-3,CASSYSGSSGNTIYF,TGTGCCAGCAGTTACTCAGGGAGCTCTGGAAACACCATATATTTT
NA,NA,TRBV9,TRBJ2-2,CASSVAGGTGELFF,TGTGCCAGCAGCGTAGCAGGAGGGACCGGGGAGCTGTTTTTT
TRBD1,NA,TRBV20-1,TRBJ1-5,CSASFRDSFLQPQHF,TGCAGTGCTAGTTTCCGGGACAGTTTCCTGCAGCCCCAGCATTTT
TRBD1,NA,TRBV11-3,TRBJ2-7,CASSLGTGQEEQYF,TGTGCCAGCAGCTTAGGGACAGGCCAGGAGGAGCAGTACTTC
NA,NA,TRBV7-9,TRBJ2-3,CASSLEQAAQYF,TGTGCCAGCAGCTTAGAACAGGCAGCGCAGTATTTT
TRBD2,NA,TRBV28,TRBJ2-7,CASSIVAGGSYEQYF,TGTGCCAGCAGCATCGTAGCGGGTGGTTCCTACGAGCAGTACTTC
NA,NA,TRBV6-2/TRBV6-3,TRBJ1-1,CASSSHTKVPEAFF,TGTGCCAGCAGTTCTCACACAAAAGTCCCTGAAGCTTTCTTT
NA,few,TRBV6-1,TRBJ1-1,CASSESRVSEAFF,TGTGCCAGCAGTGAGAGCAGGGTCTCTGAAGCTTTCTTT
TRBD2,NA,TRBV28,TRBJ2-2,CASSPRLAVGGELFF,TGTGCCAGCAGCCCCCGGCTAGCGGTAGGCGGGGAGCTGTTTTTT
TRBD2,NA,TRBV7-3,TRBJ2-3,CASSPRGGGGTDTQYF,TGTGCCAGCAGCCCCCGGGGGGGCGGGGGCACAGATACGCAGTATTTT
NA,NA,TRBV3-1/TRBV3-2,TRBJ2-2,CASSPGRVVGELFF,TGTGCCAGCAGCCCGGGCAGGGTGGTCGGGGAGCTGTTTTTT
NA,NA,TRBV27,TRBJ2-3,CASSYAGTDTQYF,TGTGCCAGCAGTTATGCAGGCACAGATACGCAGTATTTT
NA,few,TRBV5-4,TRBJ1-1,CASRGGADEAFF,TGTGCCAGCAGGGGGGGGGCGGATGAAGCTTTCTTT
NA,NA,TRBV25-1,TRBJ1-2,CASSDVTKLDYGYTF,TGTGCCAGCAGTGACGTGACAAAGTTGGACTATGGCTACACCTTC
TRBD1,NA,TRBV24-1,TRBJ2-3,CATSDLLRTGEDTQYF,TGTGCCACCAGTGATTTGCTGAGAACAGGGGAGGATACGCAGTATTTT
NA,NA,TRBV6-2/TRBV6-3,TRBJ2-7,CASSPGGWGSSYEQYF,TGTGCCAGCAGTCCCGGGGGTTGGGGTTCCTCCTACGAGCAGTACTTC
TRBD2,NA,TRBV7-9,TRBJ2-3,CASSSKGLAGSTDTQYF,TGTGCCAGCAGCTCAAAGGGACTAGCGGGAAGCACAGATACGCAGTATTTT
NA,NA,TRBV19,TRBJ1-2,CASSMTTGFNYGYTF,TGTGCCAGTAGTATGACGACAGGCTTTAACTATGGCTACACCTTC
NA,NA,TRBV6-5,TRBJ2-7,CASSLRTASYEQYF,TGTGCCAGCAGTCTCCGGACAGCCTCCTACGAGCAGTACTTC
NA,NA,TRBV28,TRBJ2-2,CASRRGGTDTGELFF,TGTGCCAGCAGGAGGGGGGGAACGGACACCGGGGAGCTGTTTTTT
TRBD1,NA,TRBV28,TRBJ2-1,CASSSGQGPNEQFF,TGTGCCAGCAGCTCGGGACAGGGGCCCAATGAGCAGTTCTTC
TRBD1,NA,TRBV19,TRBJ1-5,CASRDSNSNQPQHF,TGTGCCAGCCGGGACAGCAATAGCAATCAGCCCCAGCATTTT
NA,NA,TRBV6-1,TRBJ1-2,CASSEDAGWAGYTF,TGTGCCAGCAGTGAAGATGCAGGGTGGGCTGGCTACACCTTC
NA,NA,TRBV7-8,TRBJ2-1,CASSLEATVYNEQFF,TGTGCCAGCAGCTTAGAAGCGACCGTCTACAATGAGCAGTTCTTC
NA,NA,TRBV19,TRBJ2-5,CASSILPRETQYF,TGTGCCAGTAGTATATTACCCAGGGAGACCCAGTACTTC
NA,NA,TRBV19,TRBJ1-4,CASSLGLTNEKLFF,TGTGCCAGTAGCCTCGGGTTAACTAATGAAAAACTGTTTTTT
NA,once,TRBV6-5,TRBJ2-3,CASSLLSHSSTDTQYF,TGTGCCAGCAGTTTACTCTCGCACTCTAGCACAGATACGCAGTATTTT
TRBD2,NA,TRBV5-1,TRBJ2-7,CASSASRGGIGEQYF,TGCGCCAGCAGCGCCTCTCGGGGAGGGATCGGCGAGCAGTACTTC
TRBD2,NA,TRBV14,TRBJ2-2,CASSREGPSGRAPPRELFF,TGTGCCAGCAGTCGAGAGGGTCCTAGCGGGAGGGCCCCGCCCCGGGAGCTGTTTTTT
TRBD2,NA,TRBV24-1,TRBJ2-1,CATSDRRTSGSNEQFF,TGTGCCACCAGTGATCGGAGGACTAGCGGGAGTAATGAGCAGTTCTTC
TRBD2,NA,TRBV28,TRBJ2-5,CASSFASGMGETQYF,TGTGCCAGCAGTTTCGCGAGCGGGATGGGGGAGACCCAGTACTTC
TRBD2,once,TRBV7-2,TRBJ2-5,CASSWTSGRGRETQYF,TGTGCCAGCAGCTGGACTAGCGGTAGGGGTAGAGAGACCCAGTACTTC
NA,NA,TRBV28,TRBJ1-2,CASSDPGYGYTF,TGTGCCAGCAGCGACCCGGGCTATGGCTACACCTTC
TRBD2,NA,TRBV14,TRBJ2-1,CASSQVLLAGGGEFEQFF,TGTGCCAGCAGCCAAGTCTTATTAGCGGGAGGCGGGGAATTTGAGCAGTTCTTC
TRBD1,NA,TRBV5-8,TRBJ1-5,CASSPHGQGNGQPQHF,TGTGCCAGCAGCCCACACGGACAGGGGAACGGGCAGCCCCAGCATTTT
TRBD1,medium-sized,TRBV5-4,TRBJ1-4,CASSESTGTGEKLFF,TGTGCCAGCAGCGAGTCAACCGGGACAGGTGAAAAACTGTTTTTT
NA,NA,TRBV5-1,TRBJ1-3,CASSLGGGSGNTIYF,TGCGCCAGCAGCTTGGGAGGGGGTTCTGGAAACACCATATATTTT
NA,NA,TRBV20-1,TRBJ1-1,CSASFGDTEAFF,TGCAGTGCTAGTTTCGGGGACACTGAAGCTTTCTTT
TRBD1,NA,TRBV5-6,TRBJ1-3,CASSSTGGVGNTIYF,TGTGCCAGCAGCTCGACAGGGGGAGTTGGAAACACCATATATTTT
TRBD2,NA,TRBV19,TRBJ2-5,CASTLTGTSLETQYF,TGTGCCAGTACCCTTACCGGGACTAGCTTAGAGACCCAGTACTTC
TRBD2,NA,TRBV5-1,TRBJ2-1,CASSAIAGGPLNEQFF,TGCGCCAGCAGCGCGATAGCGGGAGGGCCCCTAAATGAGCAGTTCTTC
NA,NA,TRBV12-3/TRBV12-4,TRBJ2-3,CASSATSTDTQYF,TGTGCCAGCAGCGCGACTAGCACAGATACGCAGTATTTT
TRBD2,NA,TRBV10-3,TRBJ2-7,CAISQIGLAVYYEQYF,TGTGCCATCAGTCAAATCGGACTAGCGGTTTACTACGAGCAGTACTTC
NA,NA,TRBV18,TRBJ1-1,CASSPAQSNTEAFF,TGTGCCAGCTCACCGGCACAGTCCAACACTGAAGCTTTCTTT
TRBD1,once,TRBV6-6,TRBJ1-5,CASSLTGGLNQPQHF,TGTGCCAGCAGCTTGACAGGGGGCCTAAATCAGCCCCAGCATTTT
NA,once,TRBV28,TRBJ1-5,CASSLGGNNQPQHF,TGTGCCAGCAGTTTGGGGGGAAACAATCAGCCCCAGCATTTT
TRBD1,NA,TRBV2,TRBJ1-6,CASRVGTVVDSPLHF,TGTGCCAGCAGGGTTGGGACAGTGGTGGATTCACCCCTCCACTTT